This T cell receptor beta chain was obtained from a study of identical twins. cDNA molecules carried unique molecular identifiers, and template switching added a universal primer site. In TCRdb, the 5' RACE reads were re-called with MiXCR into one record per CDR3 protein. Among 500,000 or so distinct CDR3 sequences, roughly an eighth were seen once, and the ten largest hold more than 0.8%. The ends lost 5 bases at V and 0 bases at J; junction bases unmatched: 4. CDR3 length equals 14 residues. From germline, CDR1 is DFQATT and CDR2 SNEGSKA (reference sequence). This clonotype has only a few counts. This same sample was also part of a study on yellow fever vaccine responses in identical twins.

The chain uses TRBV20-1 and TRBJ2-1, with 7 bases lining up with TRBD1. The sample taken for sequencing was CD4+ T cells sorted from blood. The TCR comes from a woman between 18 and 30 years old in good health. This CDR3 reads CSALRDSSYNEQFF. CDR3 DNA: TGCAGTGCTCTTCGGGACAGCTCCTACAATGAGCAGTTCTTC.